The rows below give T cell receptor beta chains drawn from one sample of a study of human T cells and chemical hapten exposure. TCRdb re-called the RACE reads with MiXCR, one entry per CDR3 protein. The table includes tens of thousands of distinct CDR3 sequences, approximately 13% detected once. The material sequenced was whole blood, taken in connection with sensitization to the hapten diphenylcyclopropenone (DPC). The receptors stem from a young man with alopecia areata. Some clones in this sample may be carry-over from other donors' samples. Both conserved end residues are part of each CDR3. The order of the fields is D gene, V gene, J gene, CDR3 protein. A D gene is named only where the DNA matches it firmly.

.	TRBV12-3/TRBV12-4	TRBJ1-2	CASSPLGYGYTF
.	TRBV10-3	TRBJ1-1	CAIRDVGQGAEAFF
TRBD2	TRBV5-1	TRBJ2-1	CASSLSGRAGGPDEQFF
.	TRBV10-3	TRBJ2-1	CAISLAATSSYNEQFF
.	TRBV10-2	TRBJ1-1	CASSSGTHMGAFF
TRBD1	TRBV28	TRBJ1-1	CASSIPSGTGANTEAFF
.	TRBV15	TRBJ1-5	CATSRDLRVPRHQPQHF
.	TRBV20-1	TRBJ1-6	CSASAGAGNSPLHF
.	TRBV10-3	TRBJ1-1	CAITRDVDTEAFF
.	TRBV7-2	TRBJ2-1	CASSLAQLNEQFF
.	TRBV19	TRBJ2-4	CASSTSGTAKNIQYF
.	TRBV20-1	TRBJ1-2	CSAPSTVNYGYTF
.	TRBV6-5	TRBJ2-7	CASRPTGSYEQYF
TRBD1	TRBV3-1	TRBJ1-1	CASSLFTGGKGTEAFF
.	TRBV15	TRBJ2-5	CATSSPTEFKIQETQYF
.	TRBV20-1	TRBJ1-2	CSATPGHYGYTF
TRBD1	TRBV10-3	TRBJ2-5	CAISNRGQETQYF
.	TRBV20-1	TRBJ1-2	CSVTQRQKDGYTF
TRBD1	TRBV6-5	TRBJ1-5	CASSLSQGAGQPQHF
.	TRBV20-1	TRBJ2-1	CSATAYEQFF
.	TRBV11-3	TRBJ2-3	CASSLGGLSTDTQYF
.	TRBV15	TRBJ2-1	CATSGALSPYNEQFF
.	TRBV7-2	TRBJ1-6	CASSLVEDSPLHF
.	TRBV7-2	TRBJ1-2	CASSLVGTEANYGYTF
TRBD1	TRBV28	TRBJ2-7	CASSLPLTGREQYF
TRBD1	TRBV5-1	TRBJ2-5	CASSTGTGRETQYF
TRBD1	TRBV11-3	TRBJ2-5	CASSLTVGTDQETQYF
.	TRBV19	TRBJ1-5	CASSIEAGAGSNQPQHF
TRBD1	TRBV6-2/TRBV6-3	TRBJ1-5	CASSYSPGQGAWQPQHF
.	TRBV28	TRBJ1-2	CASSFNGYTF
.	TRBV6-6	TRBJ2-7	CASSDTAYEQYF
.	TRBV29-1	TRBJ1-2	CSARGANGYTF
TRBD1	TRBV7-7	TRBJ2-2	CASSLRTGGTGELFF
TRBD1	TRBV6-2/TRBV6-3	TRBJ1-1	CASSYSIFPPSGTVPSGNTEAFF
.	TRBV5-1	TRBJ1-1	CANSLADTEAFF
.	TRBV29-1	TRBJ1-2	CSVATGSLYGYTF
.	TRBV20-1	TRBJ1-2	CSARDMGEAYGYTF
.	TRBV29-1	TRBJ1-1	CSVRGQRMNTEAFF
.	TRBV7-6	TRBJ1-2	CASSPGHSNYGYTF
.	TRBV28	TRBJ1-6	CASSARTANSPLHF
TRBD1	TRBV4-3	TRBJ1-1	CASSYYRGDTEAFF
.	TRBV29-1	TRBJ1-1	CSGTWNTEAFF
.	TRBV30	TRBJ2-5	CAWNFAEETQYF
TRBD1	TRBV3-1	TRBJ1-2	CASSQGTGGYGYTF
TRBD1	TRBV29-1	TRBJ1-1	CSVEGQYEAFF
.	TRBV5-1	TRBJ2-2	CASSFFRGDPGELFF
TRBD1	TRBV18	TRBJ1-4	CASSPPTGVNNEKLFF
.	TRBV28	TRBJ1-5	CASSGTYSNQPQHF
.	TRBV9	TRBJ2-3	CASSVEGGVTDTQYF